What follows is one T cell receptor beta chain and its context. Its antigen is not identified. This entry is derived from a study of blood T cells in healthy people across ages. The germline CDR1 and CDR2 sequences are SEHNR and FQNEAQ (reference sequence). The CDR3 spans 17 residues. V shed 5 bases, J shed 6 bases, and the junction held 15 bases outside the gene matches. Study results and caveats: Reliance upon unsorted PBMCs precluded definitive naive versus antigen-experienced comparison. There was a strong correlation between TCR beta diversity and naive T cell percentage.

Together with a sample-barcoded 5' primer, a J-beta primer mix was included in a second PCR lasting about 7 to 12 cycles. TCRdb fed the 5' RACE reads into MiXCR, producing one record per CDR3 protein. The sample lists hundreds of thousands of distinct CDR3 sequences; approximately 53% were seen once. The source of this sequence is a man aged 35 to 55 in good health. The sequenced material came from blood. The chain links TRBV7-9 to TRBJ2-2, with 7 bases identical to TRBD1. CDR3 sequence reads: CASSHTGEGRLSGELFF. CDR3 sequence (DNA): TGTGCCAGCAGCCATACAGGGGAAGGAAGGTTATCCGGGGAGCTGTTTTTT.